The 6 T cell receptor beta chains below were found in one sample sequenced in a study of blood T cell repertoires in COVID-19. Measured with immunoSEQ multiplex PCR; TCRdb has only the in-frame clones, and not every one. The repertoire includes some 150,000 clones, more than 70% of them detected once, and 1.5% to 2% sits in the top ten. Material for sequencing was peripheral blood. The receptors shown here come from a human donor in a cohort sampled during active COVID-19.

The CDR3 nucleotides read TGTGCCAGCAGCGTAGCTACAGGGGGGGGCGTCGATGAAAAACTGTTTTTT. Residues: CASSVATGGGVDEKLFF. The chain joins TRBV9 to TRBJ1-4; TRBD1 matches 8 bases. The germline V gene has CDR1 SGDLS and CDR2 YYNGEE. CDR3 length: 17 residues. J lost 6 bases, V lost 0 bases, and 10 bases had no gene match. Drawing the rest from reference TRBV9 and TRBJ1-4, the complete variable domain is DSGVTQTPKHLITATGQRVTLRCSPRSGDLSVYWYQQSLDQGLQFLIQYYNGEERAKGNILERFSAQQFPDLHSELNLSSLELGDSALYFCASSVATGGGVDEKLFFGSGTQLSVL.

The V and J genes are TRBV29-1 and TRBJ1-2; the match to TRBD1 covers 7 bases. This CDR3 contains 13 residues. The V and J ends lost 5 bases and 2 bases, in that order; junction bases with no gene match: 5. CDR1 and CDR2 from the germline V gene are SQVTM and ANQGSEA. The CDR3 DNA is TGCAGCGTTAGGCAGGGGGAAAACTATGGCTACACCTTC. Amino acid sequence: CSVRQGENYGYTF.

CDR3 in amino acids: CASSLGPRSGTGELFF. CDR3 bases: TGTGCCAGCAGCTTAGGTCCTAGGTCGGGTACCGGGGAGCTGTTTTTT. V is TRBV7-3 and J is TRBJ2-2; the D is unclear. The CDR3 is 16 amino acids. Per the germline V gene, CDR1 is SGHTA and CDR2 is FQGTGA. Trimming cost V 2 bases and J 5 bases, with 15 bases left between them.

V and J are TRBV19 and TRBJ1-2, with D hard to call. CDR1 is LNHDA and CDR2 is SQIVND in the germline V gene (reference sequence). V was cut by 4 bases and J by 0 bases, with 9 bases left in between. CDR3 length: 14 residues. This chain's CDR3 is CASSTSTANYGYTF. CDR3 nucleotides: TGTGCCAGTAGTACCTCCACTGCTAACTATGGCTACACCTTC.

The chain couples TRBV15 to TRBJ2-5, with 7 bases fitting TRBD1. Trimming cost V 3 bases and J 4 bases; bases outside gene matches: 2. CDR1 is LNHNV and CDR2 is YYDKDF in the germline V gene (reference sequence). The CDR3 length is 13 residues. CDR3 sequence (DNA): TGTGCCACCAGCAGTCACAGGGGAGAGACCCAGTACTTC. Translating it yields CATSSHRGETQYF.

The V call is TRBV6-5, the J call TRBJ1-2; TRBD1 matches 8 bases. There are 14 residues in the CDR3. With V trimmed by 0 bases and J by 7 bases, 4 bases remained unmatched. Per germline, CDR1 MNHEY and CDR2 SVGAGI. CDR3 residues: CASSYSRTGFGYTF. The CDR3 nucleotides read TGTGCCAGCAGTTACTCGAGGACAGGGTTTGGCTACACCTTC.